This T cell receptor (beta chain) originates from a study of chemoradiotherapy in HPV16-positive cancers. The repertoire was sequenced with immunoSEQ multiplex PCR; TCRdb's copy has only in-frame clones and lacks some. The sample includes 3,600 or so clones, about 77% of them seen just once. CDR3 length: 19 amino acids. The receptor was derived from a human donor with HPV-associated anogenital cancer. The genes are TRBV21-1 and TRBJ2-3; the DNA was not used to check the table's D call, TRBD2. TRBV21-1 is a documented pseudogene. The sample here was taken from a patient who underwent chemoradiotherapy. As DNA, the CDR3 is TGTGCCAGCAGCACCCCCCCTAGCGGGGGTTACACTAGCACAGATACGCAGTATTTT. Translation gives CASSTPPSGGYTSTDTQYF.